This T cell receptor beta chain emerged from a study of T cells after yellow fever vaccination. Study background: SMART-Seq v4 Ultra Low Input served to prepare low-cell-number fractions. Findings and limits, study-wide: Detected again after the booster were most primary-vaccination clones, at 95% to 96% CD4 and about 90% CD8.

This clonotype was picked up many times. Its antigen remains unidentified. Template-switching 5'RACE yielded the TCR cDNA; a universal primer site and UMIs were added in the process. Each CDR3 protein gets one entry after TCRdb re-called the 5' RACE reads with MiXCR. The sample shows a few hundred thousand distinct CDR3 sequences, 3.6% of them seen only once. The germline gives CDR1 SGHTA, CDR2 FQGTGA. Losses at the gene ends were 4 bases for V and 9 bases for J; bases not matched to a gene: 6. The CDR3 loop spans 16 amino acids. The TCR sequence derives from a man in his late teens or twenties who received the YFV17D yellow fever vaccine. The V call is TRBV7-3, the J call TRBJ2-1, with TRBD2 identical over 16 bases. The material was PBMCs, obtained 15 days after the yellow fever booster vaccination. CDR3 protein: CASSSSGTSGGGEQFF. CDR3 nucleotide sequence: TGTGCCAGCAGCTCCTCCGGGACTAGCGGGGGGGGTGAGCAGTTCTTC.